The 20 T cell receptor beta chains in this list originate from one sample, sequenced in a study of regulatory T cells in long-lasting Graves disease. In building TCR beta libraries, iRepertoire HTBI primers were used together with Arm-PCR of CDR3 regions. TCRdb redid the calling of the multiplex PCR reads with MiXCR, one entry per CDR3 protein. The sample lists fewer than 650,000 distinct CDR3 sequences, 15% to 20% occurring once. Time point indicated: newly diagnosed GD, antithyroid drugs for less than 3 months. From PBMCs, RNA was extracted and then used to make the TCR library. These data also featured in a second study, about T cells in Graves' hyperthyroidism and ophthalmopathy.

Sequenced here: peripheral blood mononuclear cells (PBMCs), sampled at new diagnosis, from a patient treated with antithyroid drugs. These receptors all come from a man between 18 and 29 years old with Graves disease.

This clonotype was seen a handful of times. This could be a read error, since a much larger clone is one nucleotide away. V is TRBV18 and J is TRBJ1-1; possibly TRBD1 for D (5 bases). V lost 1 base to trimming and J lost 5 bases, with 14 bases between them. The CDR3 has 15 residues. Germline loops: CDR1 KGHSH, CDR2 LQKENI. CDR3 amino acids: CASSPLAGGWTEAFF. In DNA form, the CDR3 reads TGTGCCAGCTCACCACTAGCTGGGGGTTGGACTGAAGCTTTCTTT.

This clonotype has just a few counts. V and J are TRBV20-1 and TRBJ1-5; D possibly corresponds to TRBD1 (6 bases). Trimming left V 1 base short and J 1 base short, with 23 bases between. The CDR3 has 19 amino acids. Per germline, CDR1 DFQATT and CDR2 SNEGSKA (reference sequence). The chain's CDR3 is CSARVPRGAPGMSNQPQHF. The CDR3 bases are TGCAGTGCTAGAGTACCTAGGGGGGCGCCTGGTATGAGCAATCAGCCCCAGCATTTT.

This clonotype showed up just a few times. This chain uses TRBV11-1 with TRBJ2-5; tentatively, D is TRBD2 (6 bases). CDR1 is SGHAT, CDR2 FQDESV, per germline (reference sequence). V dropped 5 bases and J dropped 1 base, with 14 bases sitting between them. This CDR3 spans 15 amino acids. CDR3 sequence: CASSQVRDSQETQYF. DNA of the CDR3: TGTGCCAGCAGCCAAGTTAGGGACTCCCAAGAGACCCAGTACTTC.

CDR3 loop: CASIPRTETQETQYF. CDR3 nucleotide sequence: TGTGCCAGCATCCCGAGGACAGAGACACAAGAGACCCAGTACTTC. The chain is built from TRBV5-4 and TRBJ2-5; D possibly corresponds to TRBD1 (6 bases). Trimming left V 6 bases short and J 2 bases short, with 17 bases between. The CDR3 is made up of 15 amino acids. The germline gives CDR1 SGHNT, CDR2 YYREEE (reference sequence). Combining the CDR3 with reference TRBV5-4 and TRBJ2-5 gives the whole variable domain ETGVTQSPTHLIKTRGQQVTLRCSSQSGHNTVSWYQQALGQGPQFIFQYYREEENGRGNFPPRFSGLQFPNYSSELNVNALELDDSALYLCASIPRTETQETQYFGPGTRLLVL.

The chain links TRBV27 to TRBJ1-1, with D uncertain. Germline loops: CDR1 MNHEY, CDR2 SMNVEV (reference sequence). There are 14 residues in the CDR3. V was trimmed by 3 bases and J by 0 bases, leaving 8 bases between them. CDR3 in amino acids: CASSFPMLNTEAFF. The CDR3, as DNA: TGTGCCAGCAGTTTTCCCATGCTGAACACTGAAGCTTTCTTT.

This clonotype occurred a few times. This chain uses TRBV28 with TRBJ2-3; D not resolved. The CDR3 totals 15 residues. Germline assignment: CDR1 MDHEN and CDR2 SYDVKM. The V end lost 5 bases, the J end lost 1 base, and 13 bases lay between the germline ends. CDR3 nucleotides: TGTGCCAGCAGTGGAGCGTCATTAGGCACAGATACGCAGTATTTT. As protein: CASSGASLGTDTQYF.

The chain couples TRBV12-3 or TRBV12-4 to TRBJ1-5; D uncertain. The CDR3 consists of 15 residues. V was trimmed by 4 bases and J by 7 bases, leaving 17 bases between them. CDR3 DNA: TGTGCCAGCAGTTCCCGGACGGGGTTTTCACAGCCCCAGCATTTT. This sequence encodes CASSSRTGFSQPQHF.

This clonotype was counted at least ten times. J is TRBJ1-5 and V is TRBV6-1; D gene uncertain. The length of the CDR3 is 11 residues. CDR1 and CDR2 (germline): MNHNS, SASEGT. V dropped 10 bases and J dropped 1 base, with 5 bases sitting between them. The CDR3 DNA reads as TGTGCCACCGGGAGCAATCAGCCCCAGCATTTT. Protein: CATGSNQPQHF.

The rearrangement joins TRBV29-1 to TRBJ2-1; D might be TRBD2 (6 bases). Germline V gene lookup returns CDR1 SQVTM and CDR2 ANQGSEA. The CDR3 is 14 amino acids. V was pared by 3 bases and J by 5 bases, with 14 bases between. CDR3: CSVDGGIGDNEQFF. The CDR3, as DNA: TGCAGCGTTGATGGGGGGATCGGAGACAATGAGCAGTTCTTC.

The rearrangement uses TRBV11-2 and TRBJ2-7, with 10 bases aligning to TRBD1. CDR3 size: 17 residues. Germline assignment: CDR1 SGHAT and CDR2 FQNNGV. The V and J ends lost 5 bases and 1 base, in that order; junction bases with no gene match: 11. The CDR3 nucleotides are TGTGCCAGCAGCCCCGACAGGGGGCAGGCTGGATCCTACGAGCAGTACTTC. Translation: CASSPDRGQAGSYEQYF.

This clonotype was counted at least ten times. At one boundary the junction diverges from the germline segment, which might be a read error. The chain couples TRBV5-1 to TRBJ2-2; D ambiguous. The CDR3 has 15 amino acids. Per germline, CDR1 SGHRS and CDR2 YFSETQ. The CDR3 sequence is CASSIQGVNTGELFF. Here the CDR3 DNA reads TGTGCCAGCAGTATTCAAGGAGTAAACACCGGGGAGCTGTTTTTT. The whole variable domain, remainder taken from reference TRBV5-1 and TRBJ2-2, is KAGVTQTPRYLIKTRGQQVTLSCSPISGHRSVSWYQQTPGQGLQFLFEYFSETQRNKGNFPGRFSGRQFSNSRSEMNVSTLELGDSALYLCASSIQGVNTGELFFGEGSRLTVL.

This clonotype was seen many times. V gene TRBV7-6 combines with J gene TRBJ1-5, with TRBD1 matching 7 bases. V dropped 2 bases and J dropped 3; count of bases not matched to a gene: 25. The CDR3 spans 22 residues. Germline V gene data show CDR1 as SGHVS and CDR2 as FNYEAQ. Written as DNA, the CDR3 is TGTGCCAGCAGCTTACCGTGGGCGGGAGGAAGGAACGACAGGGATTCCAATCAGCCCCAGCATTTT. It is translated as CASSLPWAGGRNDRDSNQPQHF.

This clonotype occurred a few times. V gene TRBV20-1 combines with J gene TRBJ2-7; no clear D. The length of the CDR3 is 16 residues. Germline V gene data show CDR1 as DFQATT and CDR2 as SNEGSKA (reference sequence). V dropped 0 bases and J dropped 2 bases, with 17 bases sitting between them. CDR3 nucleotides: TGCAGTGCTAGAGATGTGAGAATGGACCCAGCCTACGAGCAGTACTTC. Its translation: CSARDVRMDPAYEQYF.

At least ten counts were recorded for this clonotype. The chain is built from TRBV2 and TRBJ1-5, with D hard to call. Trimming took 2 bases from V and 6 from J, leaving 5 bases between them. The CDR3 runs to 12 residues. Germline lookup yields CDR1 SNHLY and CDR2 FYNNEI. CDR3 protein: CASSESGQPQHF. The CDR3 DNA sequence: TGTGCCAGCAGTGAATCCGGTCAGCCCCAGCATTTT. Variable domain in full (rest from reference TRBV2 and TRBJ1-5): EPEVTQTPSHQVTQMGQEVILRCVPISNHLYFYWYRQILGQKVEFLVSFYNNEISEKSEIFDDQFSVERPDGSNFTLKIRSTKLEDSAMYFCASSESGQPQHFGDGTRLSIL.

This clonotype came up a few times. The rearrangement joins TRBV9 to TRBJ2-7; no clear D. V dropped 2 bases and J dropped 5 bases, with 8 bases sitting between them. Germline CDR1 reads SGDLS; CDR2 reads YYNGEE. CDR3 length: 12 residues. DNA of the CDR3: TGTGCCAGCAGCGTCAACATGGACGAGCAGTACTTC. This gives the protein CASSVNMDEQYF.

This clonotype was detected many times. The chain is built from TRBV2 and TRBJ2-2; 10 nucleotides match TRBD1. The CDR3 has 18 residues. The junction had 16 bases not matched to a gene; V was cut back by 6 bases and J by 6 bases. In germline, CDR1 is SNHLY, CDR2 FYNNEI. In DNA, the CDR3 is TGTGCCAGCAGCGATTCTCTAGCCGGGACAGGGGTTGCCGGGGAGCTGTTTTTT. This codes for CASSDSLAGTGVAGELFF.

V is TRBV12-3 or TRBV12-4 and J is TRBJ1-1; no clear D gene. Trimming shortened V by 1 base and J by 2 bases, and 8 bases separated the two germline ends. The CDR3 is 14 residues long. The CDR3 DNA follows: TGTGCCAGCAGTTTAGAGAGGAGAAACACTGAAGCTTTCTTT. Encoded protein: CASSLERRNTEAFF.

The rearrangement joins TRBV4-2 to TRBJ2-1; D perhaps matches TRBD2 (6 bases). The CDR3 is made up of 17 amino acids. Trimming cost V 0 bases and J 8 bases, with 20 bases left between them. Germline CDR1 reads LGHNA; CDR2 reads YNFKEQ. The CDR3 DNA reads TGTGCCAGCAGCCAAGATCAAAGACTAGTCGGACTCGATGAGCAGTTCTTC. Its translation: CASSQDQRLVGLDEQFF.

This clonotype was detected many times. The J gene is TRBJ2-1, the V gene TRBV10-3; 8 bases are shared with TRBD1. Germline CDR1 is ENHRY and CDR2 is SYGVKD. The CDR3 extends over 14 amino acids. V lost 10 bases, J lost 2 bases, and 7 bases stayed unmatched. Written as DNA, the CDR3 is TGTGCCACCTTGACAGGGGTTACCTACAATGAGCAGTTCTTC. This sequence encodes CATLTGVTYNEQFF.

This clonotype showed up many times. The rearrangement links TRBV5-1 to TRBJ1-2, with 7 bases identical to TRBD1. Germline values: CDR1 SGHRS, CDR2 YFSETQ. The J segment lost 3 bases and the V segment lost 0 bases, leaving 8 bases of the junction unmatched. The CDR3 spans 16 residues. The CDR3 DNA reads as TGCGCCAGCAGCTTGGATACGACAGGGTCAGACTATGGCTACACCTTC. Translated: CASSLDTTGSDYGYTF.